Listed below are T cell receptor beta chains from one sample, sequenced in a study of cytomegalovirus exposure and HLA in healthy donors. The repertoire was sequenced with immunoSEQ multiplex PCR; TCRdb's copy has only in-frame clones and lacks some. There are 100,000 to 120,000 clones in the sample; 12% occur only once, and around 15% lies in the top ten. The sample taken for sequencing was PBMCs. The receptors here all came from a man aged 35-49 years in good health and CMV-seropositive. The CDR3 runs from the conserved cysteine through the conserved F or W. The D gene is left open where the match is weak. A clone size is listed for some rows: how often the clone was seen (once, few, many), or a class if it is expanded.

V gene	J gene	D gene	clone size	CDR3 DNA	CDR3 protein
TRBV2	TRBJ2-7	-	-	TGTGCCAGCAGTGAAGTCGGGGACACCTACGAGCAGTACTTC	CASSEVGDTYEQYF
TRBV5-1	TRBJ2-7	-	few	TGCGCCAGCGCCAATCTAGCAGGATACGAGCAGTACTTC	CASANLAGYEQYF
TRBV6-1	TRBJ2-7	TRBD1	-	TGTGCCGGGGGACAGGGTTACGAGCAGTACTTC	CAGGQGYEQYF
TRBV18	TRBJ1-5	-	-	TGTGCCAGCTCACCACCTGGGACTCGGAGCAATCAGCCCCAGCATTTT	CASSPPGTRSNQPQHF
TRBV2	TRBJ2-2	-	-	TGTGCCAGCAGTGTAGACGGGATCAACACCGGGGAGCTGTTTTTT	CASSVDGINTGELFF
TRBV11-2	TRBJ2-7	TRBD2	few	TGTGCCAGCAGCCCCATTGGTAGAGCAAGCGGGAAGACCTACGAGCAGTACTTC	CASSPIGRASGKTYEQYF
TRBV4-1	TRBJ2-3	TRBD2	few	TGCGCCAGCAGCCGGACTAGCGGGAGGGCCAAAGATACGCAGTATTTT	CASSRTSGRAKDTQYF
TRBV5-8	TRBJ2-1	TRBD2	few	TGTGCCAGCAGCTCCACCCGGACTAGCGGGGCAATCAATGAGCAGTTCTTC	CASSSTRTSGAINEQFF
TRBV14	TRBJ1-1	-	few	TGTGCCAGCAGCCCTCAGAGGGACACTGAAGCTTTCTTT	CASSPQRDTEAFF
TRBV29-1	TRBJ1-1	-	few	TGCAGCGTTGATCCAGGAGGGATCACTAAAGCTTTCTTT	CSVDPGGITKAFF
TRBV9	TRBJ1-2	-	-	TGTGCCAGCAGCCCCAGCGGGGGCTTCAAGGGCTACACCTTC	CASSPSGGFKGYTF
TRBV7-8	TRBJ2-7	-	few	TGTGCCAGCAGCCCTTCCCAGGCAGGGTACTACGAGCAGTACTTC	CASSPSQAGYYEQYF
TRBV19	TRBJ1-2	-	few	TGTGCCAGTAGCCGTCAGGCGGGCTATGGCTACACCTTC	CASSRQAGYGYTF
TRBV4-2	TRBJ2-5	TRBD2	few	TGTGCCAGCAGCCAAGCCAGCGGGAGTGGGAAAGAGACCCAGTACTTC	CASSQASGSGKETQYF